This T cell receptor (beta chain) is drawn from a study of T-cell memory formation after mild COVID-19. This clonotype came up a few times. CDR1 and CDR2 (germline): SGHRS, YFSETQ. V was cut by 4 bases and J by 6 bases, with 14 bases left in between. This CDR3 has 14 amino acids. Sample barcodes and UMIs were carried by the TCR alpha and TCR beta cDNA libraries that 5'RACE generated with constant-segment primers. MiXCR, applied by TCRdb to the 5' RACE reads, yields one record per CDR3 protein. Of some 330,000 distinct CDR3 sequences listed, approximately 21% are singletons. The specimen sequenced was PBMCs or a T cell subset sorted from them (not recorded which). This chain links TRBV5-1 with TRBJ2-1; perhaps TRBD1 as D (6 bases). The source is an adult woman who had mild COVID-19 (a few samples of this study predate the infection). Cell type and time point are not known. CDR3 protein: CASSPLVGGNEQFF. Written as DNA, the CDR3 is TGCGCCAGCAGCCCCCTGGTAGGGGGCAATGAGCAGTTCTTC.